This TCR beta chain stems from a study of cytomegalovirus exposure and HLA in healthy donors. Study findings and constraints: Among donors in an Asian-associated ancestry cluster, a later analysis reportedly found fewer N-insertions than the approximately 670-donor mean. CMV serostatus was the only immune exposure information that was available.

J lost 0 bases, V lost 5 bases, and 9 bases had no gene match. CDR1 and CDR2 (germline): SGHNT, YENEEA. The CDR3 sequence is 17 residues long. Each donor's status was that of a healthy bone marrow donor. PCR was performed using 60 Vbeta and 13 Jbeta primers. Authors' analysis steps: An analysis that came later counted approximately 76 million unique TCR beta chains, around 12 million shared. Assay: immunoSEQ multiplex PCR; the TCRdb copy retains only in-frame clones and omits some. V and J calls and clone size follow that table, whereas D and trimming were derived from the DNA. The sample holds about 180,000 clones, around 80% seen once. Details on this clone: Its antigen is unidentified.

The source is a woman aged 55-69 years in good health and CMV-seropositive. Sequencing was done on a sample of PBMCs. V gene TRBV11-3 combines with J gene TRBJ2-1, with TRBD2 identical over 8 bases. CDR3 loop: CASSLITSGDSYNEQFF. The CDR3 DNA sequence: TGTGCCAGCAGCCTTATCACTAGCGGAGACTCCTACAATGAGCAGTTCTTC.